This entry lists 23 T cell receptor beta chains sequenced from one sample in a study of metastatic and nonmetastatic thyroid tumors (dated by TCRdb to the early 2020s). No treatment had been received by any patient before thyroid surgery. Preparation of the library involved PCR. The sequencing machine was an Illumina HiSeq 4000. Clones were called with MiXCR by TCRdb after fastp trimmed the public reads at Q25, and only in-frame beta chains were retained. Here the sample has 3,500 to 5,000 clones; roughly 35% occur a single time. Jointly, the top ten make up 35% to 45% of the sample. Material: adjacent normal tissue. These receptor sequences come from a male donor with papillary thyroid cancer or a benign thyroid nodule (not recorded which). Some clones in this sample may be carry-over from other donors' samples.

The CDR3: CASSQTGADGMFF. The CDR3 DNA follows: TGTGCCAGCAGTCAGACAGGGGCGGATGGGATGTTTTTT. The rearrangement uses TRBV27 and TRBJ1-4; 8 bases are a match to TRBD1. CDR1 and CDR2 (germline): MNHEY, SMNVEV (reference sequence). The V gene end was trimmed by 5 bases and the J gene end by 15 bases; junction bases not matched to a gene: 11. The CDR3 loop spans 13 amino acids.

This clone appeared a few times. The V call is TRBV2, the J call TRBJ2-7; D is possibly TRBD2 (6 bases). Germline CDR1 is SNHLY and CDR2 is FYNNEI. With 6 bases removed from V and 5 bases from J, the gap between germline ends came to 20 bases. CDR3 length: 15 residues. The CDR3 DNA is TGTGCCAGCAGCTCTACTAGCTGGAGGGCAGACGAGCAGTACTTC. This gives the protein CASSSTSWRADEQYF.

V usage is TRBV27 and J usage is TRBJ2-7; D unclear. V was shortened by 4 bases and J by 7 bases, with 11 bases between the two germline ends. The CDR3 totals 12 residues. Looked up from germline, CDR1 is MNHEY and CDR2 is SMNVEV (reference sequence). The DNA of the CDR3 is TGTGCCAGCAGTTCCGCATTACGAGAGCAGTACTTC. Translation gives CASSSALREQYF.

This clone has more than one count but fewer than ten. J is TRBJ2-7 and V is TRBV6-1; the D gene could be TRBD1 or TRBD2 (5 bases each). The V and J ends lost 4 bases and 5 bases respectively, with 15 bases between them. The CDR3 is made up of 14 amino acids. The germline V gene has CDR1 MNHNS and CDR2 SASEGT. The CDR3 sequence is CASSAGQGGDEQYF. CDR3 DNA sequence: TGTGCCAGCAGTGCGGGGCAGGGTGGCGACGAGCAGTACTTC.

The genes are TRBV29-1 and TRBJ2-3, with a weak D call TRBD2 (5 bases). This CDR3 contains 16 residues. Trimming took off 4 bases at V and 6 bases at J, with 23 bases between the two ends. From germline, CDR1 is SQVTM and CDR2 ANQGSEA. The CDR3 DNA sequence: TGCAGCGTTGCGGGCGGGCAGTCTCAGCTGTGGGATACGCAGTATTTT. Translated, it gives CSVAGGQSQLWDTQYF.

This chain links TRBV12-3 or TRBV12-4 with TRBJ2-1; possibly TRBD2 for D (5 bases). Trimming shortened V by 5 bases and J by 2 bases, and 10 bases separated the two germline ends. CDR3 length equals 14 residues. The CDR3 protein is CASSGPGTYNEQFF. The CDR3 DNA sequence: TGTGCCAGCAGTGGCCCCGGGACCTACAATGAGCAGTTCTTC.

As DNA, the CDR3 is TGCAGTGCTAGGGTCGAGAGTGCTGAGCAGTTCTTC. Translation gives CSARVESAEQFF. The chain links TRBV20-1 to TRBJ2-1; D call uncertain. Trimming stripped 3 bases from V and 9 bases from J, with 12 bases between. Per the germline V gene, CDR1 is DFQATT and CDR2 is SNEGSKA (reference sequence). CDR3 length equals 12 residues.

The chain combines TRBV11-1 with TRBJ2-1; 8 bases are shared with TRBD2. Looked up from germline, CDR1 is SGHAT and CDR2 is FQDESV (reference sequence). The CDR3 runs to 15 residues. The J segment lost 3 bases and the V segment lost 4 bases, leaving 5 bases of the junction unmatched. CDR3 in DNA: TGTGCCAGCAGCTCAATAGCGGGATACTACAATGAGCAGTTCTTC. This encodes CASSSIAGYYNEQFF.

The chain joins TRBV3-1 to TRBJ2-3, with 7 nucleotides matching TRBD2. The V segment lost 2 bases and the J segment 4 bases; nucleotides outside the gene matches: 9. CDR3 length equals 16 residues. Germline V lookup: CDR1 LGHDT, CDR2 YNNKEL (reference sequence). The CDR3 nucleotides read TGTGCCAGCAGCCAATCTGATGCGGGAGTCGCAGATACGCAGTATTTT. This translates into CASSQSDAGVADTQYF.

The J gene is TRBJ1-5, the V gene TRBV4-3; TRBD1 might be the D (5 bases). The germline V and J ends were trimmed by 0 bases and 7 bases, with 13 bases remaining between them. The germline V gene has CDR1 LGHNA and CDR2 YSLEER. The CDR3 sequence is 15 residues long. CDR3 sequence reads: CASSQDSGRGQPQHF. CDR3 DNA: TGCGCCAGCAGCCAAGATTCAGGGAGGGGACAGCCCCAGCATTTT.

This clone has a handful of counts. The conserved final phenylalanine or tryptophan is absent from the CDR3, which likely points to a read error. The chain uses TRBV27 and TRBJ1-1, with D hard to call. This CDR3 contains 13 residues. Germline assignment: CDR1 MNHEY and CDR2 SMNVEV (reference sequence). The CDR3, as DNA: TGTGCCCGCAGTTTAGGCTGGGTAACTGAAGCTTTCATT. It specifies CARSLGWVTEAFI.

Judged by abundance, this clone is medium-sized. The chain links TRBV28 to TRBJ1-3, with D unresolved. The CDR3 consists of 13 residues. Germline V gene lookup returns CDR1 MDHEN and CDR2 SYDVKM. The V end was cut by 2 bases, the J end by 4 bases, with 6 bases between. CDR3 sequence (DNA): TGTGCCAGCAGTTTAGGAAGGGGAAACACCATATATTTT. Protein sequence: CASSLGRGNTIYF.

The gene calls are TRBV18 and TRBJ2-2; D is possibly TRBD1 (5 bases). The CDR3 is 15 residues long. V was cut by 1 base and J by 0 bases, with 6 bases left in between. In germline, CDR1 is KGHSH, CDR2 LQKENI. The CDR3 loop reads CASSPRQSNTGELFF. DNA of the CDR3: TGTGCCAGCTCACCACGACAGTCGAACACCGGGGAGCTGTTTTTT.

The rearrangement joins TRBV20-1 to TRBJ2-7; TRBD1 matches at 7 bases. V shed 6 bases and J 4 bases; nucleotides not matched to a gene: 6. This CDR3 has 12 amino acids. Germline V gene data show CDR1 as DFQATT and CDR2 as SNEGSKA (reference sequence). In DNA form, the CDR3 reads TGCAGTGCCAGGGACAGACGTTACGAGCAGTACTTC. It translates to CSARDRRYEQYF.

This clone came up a few times. The junction shows a germline mismatch at one end, possibly a read error. V gene TRBV25-1 combines with J gene TRBJ2-2; D possibly corresponds to TRBD2 (5 bases). The CDR3 totals 14 residues. Looked up from germline, CDR1 is MGHDK and CDR2 is SYGVNS. The CDR3 loop is CAGSEYGGTGELFF. The CDR3 bases are TGTGCCGGCAGTGAATACGGAGGCACCGGGGAGCTGTTTTTT.

This clone has more than one count but fewer than ten. The chain couples TRBV12-3 or TRBV12-4 to TRBJ1-1; maybe TRBD1 (6 bases). Between the trimmed V and J ends, which lost 7 bases and 10 bases, there was a span of 13 bases. The CDR3 runs to 11 residues. The CDR3 DNA reads TGTGCCAGCATTCACAGGGTGCGAGCTTTCTTT. As protein: CASIHRVRAFF.

This clone was seen a few times. The chain joins TRBV2 to TRBJ2-1, with D possibly being TRBD1 (5 bases). The CDR3 loop spans 15 amino acids. Between the trimmed V and J ends, which lost 6 bases and 2 bases, there was a span of 14 bases. Germline loops: CDR1 SNHLY, CDR2 FYNNEI. CDR3 DNA sequence: TGTGCCAGCAGGGGTAGCCCAGGGACCTACAATGAGCAGTTCTTC. Translated: CASRGSPGTYNEQFF.

Ten or more counts support this clone. This sequence joins TRBV9 and TRBJ1-1; D is unclear. This CDR3 spans 14 amino acids. Trimming stripped 0 bases from V and 5 bases from J, with 11 bases between. Germline V lookup: CDR1 SGDLS, CDR2 YYNGEE. CDR3 amino acids: CASSVGGVRTEAFF. The CDR3 DNA sequence: TGTGCCAGCAGCGTAGGAGGAGTTAGGACTGAAGCTTTCTTT.

This clone appeared a few times. The chain carries TRBV6-5 and TRBJ2-7; D not resolved. V gave up 4 bases and J gave up 7 bases, with 14 bases separating them. The CDR3 is 13 residues long. CDR1 and CDR2 (germline): MNHEY, SVGAGI. The CDR3 loop reads CASSFYRGNEQYF. CDR3 bases: TGTGCCAGCAGTTTTTATCGTGGGAATGAGCAGTACTTC.

J is TRBJ2-5 and V is TRBV6-2 or TRBV6-3, with 8 bases that match TRBD2. Germline V gene data show CDR1 as MNHEY and CDR2 as SVGEGT. V dropped 5 bases and J dropped 4; count of bases not matched to a gene: 9. CDR3 length: 15 amino acids. CDR3 coding DNA: TGTGCCAGCAGTACCGACGGGGGGGATCGAGAGACCCAGTACTTC. Its translation: CASSTDGGDRETQYF.

In this sample, this clone turned up once. The rearrangement joins TRBV20-1 to TRBJ2-7, with 7 positions matching TRBD2. Germline CDR1 and CDR2: DFQATT and SNEGSKA (reference sequence). Losses at the gene ends were 2 bases for V and 2 bases for J; bases not matched to a gene: 9. This CDR3 region has 15 residues. CDR3 amino acids: CSARSERGLTYEQYF. CDR3 nucleotides: TGCAGTGCTAGATCCGAGCGGGGCTTAACCTACGAGCAGTACTTC.

This clone rates as large (0.1 to 1%). The rearrangement links TRBV6-2 or TRBV6-3 to TRBJ1-5, with D perhaps matching TRBD1 (6 bases). The CDR3 spans 16 residues. CDR1 and CDR2 (germline): MNHEY, SVGEGT. V was shortened by 4 bases and J by 3 bases, with 16 bases between the two germline ends. The chain's CDR3 is CASSFLLGQNNQPQHF. The CDR3 nucleotides are TGTGCCAGCAGTTTCCTCCTCGGACAGAACAATCAGCCCCAGCATTTT.

The CDR3 spells CASSWTGEGGNTIYF. DNA for the CDR3: TGTGCCAGCAGTTGGACAGGGGAAGGTGGAAACACCATATATTTT. The genes are TRBV12-3 or TRBV12-4 and TRBJ1-3; 9 positions match TRBD1. The CDR3 extends over 15 amino acids. With 4 bases clipped from V and 3 bases from J, the junction kept 4 bases outside the gene matches.